This paragraph covers one T cell receptor beta chain sequence. Its antigen is not known. TCRdb analysed the reads with MiXCR anew, one entry per CDR3 protein. The sample consists of some 590,000 distinct CDR3 sequences, just under 40% of them appearing once. This entry belongs to a study of T cell repertoires in cytomegalovirus infection. Study at large: Newly reported HLA-C-restricted and thoroughly characterized HLA-B-restricted CMV epitopes were employed. Indications came from public TCR beta signatures; they pointed to CMV infection and to a matching HLA type.

Findings and caveats of the study: Predominance within the ex vivo response was attributable to HLA-C-restricted CMV-specific TCR beta clonotypes. The study identified carriers of CMV plus the relevant HLA from cumulative public TCR beta family frequency.

CDR1 SNHLY and CDR2 FYNNEI come from the germline V gene. The CDR3 runs to 17 residues. V was clipped by 2 bases and J by 9 bases, with 20 bases between them. The sample in question was cultured PBMCs, obtained from culture after CMV antigen stimulation. The J gene is TRBJ1-6, the V gene TRBV2, with D possibly being TRBD1 (5 bases). This TCR derives from a human donor in good health (CMV status not recorded). Some clones in this sample may be carry-over from other donors' samples. The CDR3 region is CASSESSYGGWISPLHF. The CDR3 DNA sequence: TGTGCCAGCAGTGAATCTTCTTATGGGGGTTGGATTTCACCCCTCCACTTT.